This T cell receptor beta chain was found in a study of blood T cell repertoires in COVID-19. Germline-derived CDR1 and CDR2 are MNHEY and SVGAGI. Between the trimmed V and J ends, which lost 7 bases and 2 bases, there was a span of 6 bases. The CDR3 length is 11 residues. Produced via immunoSEQ multiplex PCR; TCRdb's table is partial and in-frame only. This sample has 250,000 to 350,000 clones, with 70% to 90% found just once. This receptor was taken from a woman between 45 and 65 years old with active or convalescent COVID-19. What was sequenced was peripheral blood. The chain recombines TRBV6-5 with TRBJ2-7; weak D call: TRBD2 (5 bases). CDR3 DNA: TGTGCCAGCAAGAGGGCCTACGAGCAGTACTTC. Amino acid sequence: CASKRAYEQYF.